This T cell receptor (beta chain) is from a study of T cell clonotyping in hematopoietic cell transplantation. Background on the study: Recipients' pretransplant samples followed cytoreduction. Study findings and constraints: Graft donor and pretransplant recipient Inverse Simpson Index values predicted broader posttransplant TCR diversity.

A word on this clone: Its antigen is unidentified.

This CDR3 is 13 amino acids long. Germline V lookup: CDR1 MNHNS, CDR2 SASEGT. The germline V and J ends were trimmed by 7 bases and 4 bases, with 13 bases remaining between them. The protocol was immunoSEQ multiplex PCR, while the TCRdb copy is restricted to in-frame clones and leaves out a portion. The sample shows about 29,000 clones, about 74% of them seen only once. Time point described: recipient sample about 28 days before transplant, after cytoreduction. This chain joins TRBV6-1 and TRBJ2-5, with D perhaps matching TRBD2 (5 bases). The sequencing used peripheral blood mononuclear cells, collected before stem cell transplant. This clonotype was sampled from a woman in her thirties with chronic myeloid leukemia. Some clones in this sample may be carry-over from other donors' samples. For the CDR3, the DNA is TGTGCCAGCAAAAAACTAGGACGAGAGACCCAGTACTTC. Encoded protein: CASKKLGRETQYF.